What follows are 2 T cell receptor beta chains derived from one specimen sequenced in a study of blood T cell repertoires in COVID-19. Clones were sequenced by immunoSEQ multiplex PCR, and TCRdb holds only the in-frame ones, with some missing. In the table there are 200,000 to 300,000 clones, 88% of which are singletons. The sequenced material came from peripheral blood. These receptors were taken from a woman between 40 and 50 years old who had recovered from COVID-19.

CDR3 region: CASSLDWGDGYTF. CDR3 in DNA: TGTGCCAGCAGCTTGGATTGGGGGGATGGCTACACCTTC. V and J are TRBV5-4 and TRBJ1-2; a possible D gene is TRBD1 (5 bases). The germline CDR1 and CDR2 sequences are SGHNT and YYREEE (reference sequence). There are 13 residues in the CDR3. Trimming cost V 0 bases and J 6 bases, with 9 bases left between them.

The V gene is TRBV7-2, the J gene TRBJ2-7; D not resolved. CDR3 length: 13 residues. CDR1 and CDR2 (germline): SGHTA, FQGNSA. V was clipped by 0 bases and J by 2 bases, with 5 bases between them. This CDR3 reads CASSLAQTYEQYF. The CDR3 DNA reads as TGTGCCAGCAGCTTAGCACAGACCTACGAGCAGTACTTC.